This TCR beta chain was recorded in a study of cytomegalovirus exposure and HLA in healthy donors. Study overall: A prior analysis found roughly 100 million unique TCR beta sequences from around 200 million T cells. There were just under 400 genotyped donors. Of these, roughly 80% fell in the genetic ancestry cluster associated with self-reported Caucasian donors.

The PCR contained 60 Vbeta and 13 Jbeta primers. Per the original methods: Among the unique TCR beta chains that a later analysis counted, about 86 million in all, 9.5 million to 12 million were shared. Some clones are missing from TCRdb's copy, which holds only in-frame ones; the method was immunoSEQ multiplex PCR. V and J calls and clone size come straight from that table; D and trimming were deduced from the DNA. The sample includes about 160,000 clones, roughly 80% of them seen just once. Only a few counts were recorded for this clone. The CDR3 is made up of 14 amino acids. Germline assignment: CDR1 MNHEY and CDR2 SMNVEV (reference sequence). With 2 bases removed from V and 7 bases from J, the gap between germline ends came to 9 bases.

Material: PBMCs. The chain recombines TRBV27 with TRBJ1-6; possible D gene TRBD1, 5 bases. This clonotype was sampled from a human donor in good health. CDR3 loop: CASSLIRVNSPLHF. Written as DNA, the CDR3 is TGTGCCAGCAGTTTAATCAGGGTGAATTCACCCCTCCACTTT.